Listed below are T cell receptor beta chains from one sample, sequenced in a study of CD8 T cells in Susac syndrome. TCRdb re-called the immunoSEQ multiplex PCR reads through MiXCR, storing one row per CDR3 protein. Here the sample spans around 150,000 distinct CDR3 sequences, roughly 96% being singletons. Sequenced sample: CD4+ T cells from PBMCs. The receptors shown here come from a human donor with multiple sclerosis. Each CDR3 is given with its conserved first and last residue. The order of the fields is clone size, D gene, CDR3 length, J gene, V gene, CDR3 protein, CDR3 DNA. The D gene is left open where the match is weak. A row's size may be missing; if present it is once, few, many or a size class.

clone size: NA
D gene: NA
CDR3 length: 16
J gene: TRBJ2-6
V gene: TRBV6-1
CDR3 protein: CASSQPPRAGANVLTF
CDR3 DNA: TGTGCCAGCAGCCAACCCCCCAGGGCTGGGGCCAACGTCCTGACTTTC

clone size: NA
D gene: NA
CDR3 length: 15
J gene: TRBJ1-5
V gene: TRBV15
CDR3 protein: CATSREGREGQPQHF
CDR3 DNA: TGTGCCACCAGCAGAGAAGGTAGGGAAGGTCAGCCCCAGCATTTT

clone size: NA
D gene: NA
CDR3 length: 16
J gene: TRBJ1-1
V gene: TRBV15
CDR3 protein: CATSRDFGYGDTEAFF
CDR3 DNA: TGTGCCACCAGCAGAGATTTCGGGTACGGTGACACTGAAGCTTTCTTT

clone size: NA
D gene: NA
CDR3 length: 13
J gene: TRBJ2-3
V gene: TRBV2
CDR3 protein: CASREDRTDTQYF
CDR3 DNA: TGTGCCAGCAGGGAAGATCGGACAGATACGCAGTATTTT

clone size: once
D gene: TRBD1
CDR3 length: 14
J gene: TRBJ2-7
V gene: TRBV2
CDR3 protein: CANFRDRGSYEQYF
CDR3 DNA: TGTGCCAACTTCCGGGACAGGGGATCCTACGAGCAGTACTTC

clone size: NA
D gene: NA
CDR3 length: 17
J gene: TRBJ2-6
V gene: TRBV27
CDR3 protein: CASSFWAPVSGANVLTF
CDR3 DNA: TGTGCCAGCAGTTTTTGGGCACCTGTCTCTGGGGCCAACGTCCTGACTTTC

clone size: NA
D gene: NA
CDR3 length: 14
J gene: TRBJ1-2
V gene: TRBV5-6
CDR3 protein: CASSGTDGLGGYTF
CDR3 DNA: TGTGCCAGCAGCGGGACGGACGGCCTTGGCGGCTACACCTTC

clone size: once
D gene: NA
CDR3 length: 12
J gene: TRBJ2-3
V gene: TRBV20-1
CDR3 protein: CSAAGSTDTQYF
CDR3 DNA: TGCAGTGCTGCCGGGTCCACAGATACGCAGTATTTT

clone size: NA
D gene: NA
CDR3 length: 14
J gene: TRBJ2-1
V gene: TRBV20-1
CDR3 protein: CSASTPSSYNEQFF
CDR3 DNA: TGCAGTGCTAGTACCCCTAGCTCCTACAATGAGCAGTTCTTC

clone size: NA
D gene: NA
CDR3 length: 11
J gene: TRBJ2-7
V gene: TRBV7-2
CDR3 protein: CASSLNREQYF
CDR3 DNA: TGTGCCAGCAGCTTAAATCGCGAGCAGTACTTC

clone size: NA
D gene: TRBD1
CDR3 length: 16
J gene: TRBJ1-2
V gene: TRBV15
CDR3 protein: CATSRVQGGRDYGYTF
CDR3 DNA: TGTGCCACCAGCAGAGTGCAGGGGGGGAGGGACTATGGCTACACCTTC

clone size: NA
D gene: NA
CDR3 length: 14
J gene: TRBJ1-2
V gene: TRBV12-3/TRBV12-4
CDR3 protein: CASSLQGTFLGYTF
CDR3 DNA: TGTGCCAGCAGTTTACAGGGAACGTTTTTGGGCTACACCTTC

clone size: NA
D gene: NA
CDR3 length: 15
J gene: TRBJ1-3
V gene: TRBV11-2
CDR3 protein: CASSLLWSGGNTIYF
CDR3 DNA: TGTGCCAGCAGCTTATTGTGGTCAGGGGGAAACACCATATATTTT

clone size: NA
D gene: TRBD2
CDR3 length: 14
J gene: TRBJ2-7
V gene: TRBV20-1
CDR3 protein: CSAGDVLADYEQYF
CDR3 DNA: TGCAGTGCTGGGGACGTCCTAGCGGACTACGAGCAGTACTTC

clone size: NA
D gene: NA
CDR3 length: 14
J gene: TRBJ1-5
V gene: TRBV12-3/TRBV12-4
CDR3 protein: CASSFRLGGRPQHF
CDR3 DNA: TGTGCCAGCAGTTTTCGTTTAGGGGGAAGGCCCCAGCATTTT

clone size: NA
D gene: NA
CDR3 length: 14
J gene: TRBJ2-1
V gene: TRBV29-1
CDR3 protein: CSVASRDAYNEQFF
CDR3 DNA: TGCAGCGTTGCCTCCAGGGATGCCTACAATGAGCAGTTCTTC

clone size: NA
D gene: NA
CDR3 length: 13
J gene: TRBJ1-2
V gene: TRBV28
CDR3 protein: CATSQEVNYGYTF
CDR3 DNA: TGTGCCACCAGCCAGGAGGTTAACTATGGCTACACCTTC

clone size: NA
D gene: NA
CDR3 length: 10
J gene: TRBJ1-5
V gene: TRBV19
CDR3 protein: CASICQPQHF
CDR3 DNA: TGTGCCAGTATTTGTCAGCCCCAGCATTTT

clone size: NA
D gene: NA
CDR3 length: 19
J gene: TRBJ2-1
V gene: TRBV15
CDR3 protein: CATSRVGVRGAATYNEQFF
CDR3 DNA: TGTGCCACCAGCAGAGTAGGGGTCCGGGGGGCCGCAACCTACAATGAGCAGTTCTTC

clone size: NA
D gene: NA
CDR3 length: 12
J gene: TRBJ1-1
V gene: TRBV20-1
CDR3 protein: CSATDLGTEAFF
CDR3 DNA: TGCAGTGCGACAGACCTTGGCACTGAAGCTTTCTTT